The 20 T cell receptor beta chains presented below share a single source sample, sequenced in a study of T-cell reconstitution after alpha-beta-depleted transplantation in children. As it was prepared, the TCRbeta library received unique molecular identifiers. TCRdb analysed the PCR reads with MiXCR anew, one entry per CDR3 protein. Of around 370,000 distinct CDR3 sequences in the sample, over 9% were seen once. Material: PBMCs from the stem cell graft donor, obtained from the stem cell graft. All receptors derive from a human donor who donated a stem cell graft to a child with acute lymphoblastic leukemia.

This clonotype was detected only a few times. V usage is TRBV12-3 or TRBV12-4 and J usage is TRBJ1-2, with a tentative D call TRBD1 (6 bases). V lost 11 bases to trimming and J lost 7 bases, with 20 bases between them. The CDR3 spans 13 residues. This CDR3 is CASERGGAAGYTF. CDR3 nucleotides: TGTGCCTCCGAGAGGGGGGGGGCGGCTGGCTACACCTTC.

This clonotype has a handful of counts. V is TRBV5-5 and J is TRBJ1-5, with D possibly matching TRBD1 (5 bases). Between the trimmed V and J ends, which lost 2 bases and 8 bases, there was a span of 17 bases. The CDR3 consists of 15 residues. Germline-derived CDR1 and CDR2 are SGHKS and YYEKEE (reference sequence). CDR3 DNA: TGTGCCAGCAGCTTTGGCAGGGATTTGTTGGAGCCCCAGCATTTT. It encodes CASSFGRDLLEPQHF. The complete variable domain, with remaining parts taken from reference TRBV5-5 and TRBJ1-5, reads DAGVTQSPTHLIKTRGQQVTLRCSPISGHKSVSWYQQVLGQGPQFIFQYYEKEERGRGNFPDRFSARQFPNYSSELNVNALLLGDSALYLCASSFGRDLLEPQHFGDGTRLSIL.

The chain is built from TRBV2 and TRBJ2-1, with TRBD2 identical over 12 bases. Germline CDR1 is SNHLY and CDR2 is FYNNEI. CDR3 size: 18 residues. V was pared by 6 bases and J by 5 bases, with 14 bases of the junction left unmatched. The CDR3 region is CASSPLPLAGGPNNEQFF. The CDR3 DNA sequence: TGTGCCAGCAGCCCACTCCCGCTAGCGGGAGGGCCTAACAATGAGCAGTTCTTC.

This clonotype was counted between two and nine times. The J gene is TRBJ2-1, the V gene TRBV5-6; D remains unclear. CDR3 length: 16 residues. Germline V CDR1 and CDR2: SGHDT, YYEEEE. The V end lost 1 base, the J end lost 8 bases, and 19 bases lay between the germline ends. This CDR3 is CASSLMGENSIDEQFF. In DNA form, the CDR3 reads TGTGCCAGCAGCTTGATGGGTGAGAACTCGATCGATGAGCAGTTCTTC.

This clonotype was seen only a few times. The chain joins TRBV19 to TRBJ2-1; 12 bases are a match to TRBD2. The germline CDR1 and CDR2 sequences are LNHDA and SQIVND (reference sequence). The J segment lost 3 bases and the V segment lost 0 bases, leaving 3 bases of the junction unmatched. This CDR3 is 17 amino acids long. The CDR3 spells CASSIDATSGGYNEQFF. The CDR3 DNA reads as TGTGCCAGTAGTATAGATGCGACTAGCGGGGGCTACAATGAGCAGTTCTTC. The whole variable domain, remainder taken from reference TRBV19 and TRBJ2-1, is DGGITQSPKYLFRKEGQNVTLSCEQNLNHDAMYWYRQDPGQGLRLIYYSQIVNDFQKGDIAEGYSVSREKKESFPLTVTSAQKNPTAFYLCASSIDATSGGYNEQFFGPGTRLTVL.

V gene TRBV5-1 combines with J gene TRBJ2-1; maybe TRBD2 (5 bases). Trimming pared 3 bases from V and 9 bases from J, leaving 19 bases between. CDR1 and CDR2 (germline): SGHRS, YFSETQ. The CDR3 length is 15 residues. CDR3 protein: CASSWTSGQTGEQFF. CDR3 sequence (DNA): TGCGCCAGCAGCTGGACGAGCGGCCAGACGGGTGAGCAGTTCTTC.

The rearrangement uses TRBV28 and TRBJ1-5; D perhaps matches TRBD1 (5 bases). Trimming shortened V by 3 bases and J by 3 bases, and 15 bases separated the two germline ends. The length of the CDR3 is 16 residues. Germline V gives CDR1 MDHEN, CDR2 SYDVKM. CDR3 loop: CASSFGVQGVNQPQHF. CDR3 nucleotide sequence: TGTGCCAGCAGTTTCGGTGTTCAGGGCGTCAATCAGCCCCAGCATTTT. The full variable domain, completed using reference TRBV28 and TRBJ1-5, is DVKVTQSSRYLVKRTGEKVFLECVQDMDHENMFWYRQDPGLGLRLIYFSYDVKMKEKGDIPEGYSVSREKKERFSLILESASTNQTSMYLCASSFGVQGVNQPQHFGDGTRLSIL.

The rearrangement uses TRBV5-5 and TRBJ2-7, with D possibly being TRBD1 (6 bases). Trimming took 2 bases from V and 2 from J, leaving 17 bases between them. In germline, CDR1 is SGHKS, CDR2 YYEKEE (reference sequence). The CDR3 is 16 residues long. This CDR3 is CASSLTQGSLPYEQYF. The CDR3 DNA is TGTGCCAGCAGCTTAACCCAGGGGTCCCTTCCCTACGAGCAGTACTTC.

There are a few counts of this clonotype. The CDR3 DNA follows: TGTGCCAGCAGCATTTCCGGAGTTAACAATGAGCAGTTCTTC. This sequence encodes CASSISGVNNEQFF. The V gene is TRBV12-3 or TRBV12-4, the J gene TRBJ2-1; D remains ambiguous. V lost 6 bases to trimming and J lost 5 bases, with 14 bases between them. There are 14 residues in the CDR3.

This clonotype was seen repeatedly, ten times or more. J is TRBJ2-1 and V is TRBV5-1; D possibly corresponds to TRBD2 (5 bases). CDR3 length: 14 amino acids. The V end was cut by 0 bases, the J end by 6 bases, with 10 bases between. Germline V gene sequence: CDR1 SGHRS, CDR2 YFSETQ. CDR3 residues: CASSLAGNPNEQFF. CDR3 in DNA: TGCGCCAGCAGCTTGGCCGGGAATCCCAATGAGCAGTTCTTC.

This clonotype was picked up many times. In nucleotides, the CDR3 is TGCAGCGGGGGGGGCGGAGGCACAGATACGCAGTATTTT. Translating gives CSGGGGGTDTQYF. The chain carries TRBV29-1 and TRBJ2-3; D is possibly TRBD2 (7 bases). V was clipped by 7 bases and J by 1 base, with 12 bases between them. The CDR3 is 13 residues long. Per germline, CDR1 SQVTM and CDR2 ANQGSEA.

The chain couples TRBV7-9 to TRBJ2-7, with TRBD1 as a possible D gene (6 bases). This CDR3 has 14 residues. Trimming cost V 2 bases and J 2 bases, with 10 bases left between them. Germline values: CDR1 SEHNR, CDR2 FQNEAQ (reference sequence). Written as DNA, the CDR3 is TGTGCCAGCAGCTTAAGGACAGAGCCCTACGAGCAGTACTTC. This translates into CASSLRTEPYEQYF.

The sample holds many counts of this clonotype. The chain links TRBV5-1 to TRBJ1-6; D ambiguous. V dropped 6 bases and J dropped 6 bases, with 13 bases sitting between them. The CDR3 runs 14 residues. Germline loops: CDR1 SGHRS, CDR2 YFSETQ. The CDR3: CASKVDGLNSPLHF. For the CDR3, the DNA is TGCGCCAGCAAGGTGGACGGCCTTAATTCACCCCTCCACTTT.

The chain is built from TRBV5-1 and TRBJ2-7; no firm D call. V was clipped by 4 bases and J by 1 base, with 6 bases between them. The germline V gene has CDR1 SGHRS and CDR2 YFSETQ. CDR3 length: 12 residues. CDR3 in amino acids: CASSTESYEQYF. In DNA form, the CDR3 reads TGCGCCAGCAGCACGGAGTCCTACGAGCAGTACTTC.

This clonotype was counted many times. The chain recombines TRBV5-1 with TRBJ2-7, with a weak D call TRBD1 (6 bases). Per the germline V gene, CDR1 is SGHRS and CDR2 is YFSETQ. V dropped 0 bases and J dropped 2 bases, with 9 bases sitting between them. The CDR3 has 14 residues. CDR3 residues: CASSLDGQTYEQYF. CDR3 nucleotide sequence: TGCGCCAGCAGCTTGGACGGACAGACCTACGAGCAGTACTTC.

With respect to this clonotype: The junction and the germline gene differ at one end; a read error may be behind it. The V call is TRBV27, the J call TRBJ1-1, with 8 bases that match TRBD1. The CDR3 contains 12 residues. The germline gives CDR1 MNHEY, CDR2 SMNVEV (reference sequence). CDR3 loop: CASSLRDRKLLW. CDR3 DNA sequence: TGTGCCAGCAGTTTACGGGACAGGAAACTCCTATGG.

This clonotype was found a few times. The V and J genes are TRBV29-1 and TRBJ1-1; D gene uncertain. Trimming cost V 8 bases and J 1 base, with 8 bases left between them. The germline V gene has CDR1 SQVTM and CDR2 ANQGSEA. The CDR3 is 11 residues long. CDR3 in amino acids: CSTDANTEAFF. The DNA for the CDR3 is TGCAGCACGGACGCGAACACTGAAGCTTTCTTT.

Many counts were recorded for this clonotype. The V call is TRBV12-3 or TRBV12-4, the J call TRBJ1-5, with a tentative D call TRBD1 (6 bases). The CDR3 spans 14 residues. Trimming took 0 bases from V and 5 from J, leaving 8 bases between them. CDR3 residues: CASSLAQGHQPQHF. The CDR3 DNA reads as TGTGCCAGCAGTTTAGCGCAGGGGCATCAGCCCCAGCATTTT.

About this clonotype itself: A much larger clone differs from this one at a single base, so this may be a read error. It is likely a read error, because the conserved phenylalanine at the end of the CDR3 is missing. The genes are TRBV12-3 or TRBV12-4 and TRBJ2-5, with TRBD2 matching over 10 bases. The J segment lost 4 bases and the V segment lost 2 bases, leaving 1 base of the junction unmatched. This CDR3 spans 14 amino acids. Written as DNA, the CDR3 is TGTGCCAGCAGTTTAAGCGGGAGGGGAGAGACCCAGTACTTG. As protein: CASSLSGRGETQYL.

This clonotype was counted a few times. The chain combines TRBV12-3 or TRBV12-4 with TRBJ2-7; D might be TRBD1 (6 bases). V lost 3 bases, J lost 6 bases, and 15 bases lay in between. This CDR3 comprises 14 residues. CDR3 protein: CASSFRTVIGEQYF. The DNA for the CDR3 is TGTGCCAGCAGTTTCCGGACAGTTATCGGCGAGCAGTACTTC.